This T cell receptor beta chain emerged from a study of blood T cell repertoires in COVID-19. Background on the study: T cells, B-cell-depleted T cells, or PBMCs provided the cDNA or gDNA that served as material.

Germline CDR1 reads MRHNA; CDR2 reads SNTAGT. Trimming took 2 bases from V and 6 from J, leaving 8 bases between them. The CDR3 has 14 amino acids. Participant-given clinical history determined each cohort assignment. Some clones are missing from TCRdb's copy, which holds only in-frame ones; the method was immunoSEQ multiplex PCR. This table holds roughly 400,000 clones, around 90% found once. The rearrangement uses TRBV6-4 and TRBJ1-6; D remains ambiguous. Sequenced input: PBMCs or T cells enriched from blood (not recorded which). The source of this sequence is a woman aged 40 to 50 with acute COVID-19. The CDR3 region is CASSDEGSNSPLHF. The CDR3 DNA reads TGTGCCAGCAGTGACGAGGGTAGTAATTCACCCCTCCACTTT.